This T cell receptor (beta chain) was sequenced during a study of blood T cell repertoires in COVID-19. In the study overall: From T cells, B-cell-depleted T cells, or PBMCs came the material, which was cDNA or gDNA.

Authors' processing steps: It was from reference gene primer amplification that nucleated cell counts were estimated. Profiled with immunoSEQ multiplex PCR; TCRdb holds only in-frame clones, not every one. V, J and clone size derive from that table, while D and trimming were established from the DNA sequence. The data contain 300,000 to 450,000 clones, approximately 86% of them singletons. The source is a human donor in a cohort sampled during active COVID-19. The sample taken for sequencing was peripheral blood.

The CDR3 sequence: CASSPSLNTEAFF. The CDR3 DNA is TGTGCCAGCAGCCCTTCCCTGAACACTGAAGCTTTCTTT. J is TRBJ1-1 and V is TRBV7-9; D gene uncertain. CDR3 length: 13 residues. Germline V CDR1 and CDR2: SEHNR, FQNEAQ (reference sequence). V was pared by 5 bases and J by 0 bases, with 7 bases between.